This entry describes one T cell receptor (beta chain). Its binding antigen is unknown. Mismatch with germline at one junction end may stem from a read error. The record originates from a study of CD8 T cells in ankylosing spondylitis (dated by TCRdb to 2016 to 2017). Looking at the study overall: T cell receptor beta repertoires were profiled in healthy donors and ankylosing spondylitis patients so that disease-linked TCR variants could be found. The whole study cohort included over 85 healthy donors and around 25 ankylosing spondylitis patients. Peripheral blood was sampled, and synovial fluid was also collected from ankylosing spondylitis patients. The research as a whole found: Some of the motif variants had been reported before in the synovial fluid and blood of reactive arthritis patients, a finding that suggests common disease-initiation mechanisms. In peripheral blood, the disease-linked clones were found at relatively low frequencies and had a CD8+ phenotype. A TCR beta motif of about eight highly homologous amino acid variants appeared characteristic of blood from ankylosing spondylitis patients. The disease-linked clones were reported to be significantly enriched in matched synovial fluid samples from ankylosing spondylitis patients.

These reads were obtained on an Illumina HiSeq 2500. Quantitative 5'-RACE with molecular barcodes was the method used to prepare the TCR beta libraries. The study's own analysis went as follows. Disease-linked TCR variants were identified with a new computational method built on a probabilistic model of VDJ rearrangement. Using fastp trimming at Q25 and MiXCR clonotype assembly, TCRdb reanalyzed the public sequencing data and kept in-frame beta chains. For every CDR3 protein sequence, its rows merge into one entry that carries the most common genes and DNA. In this record, the V and J calls reflect TCRdb's handling and not the investigators' own analysis. For this sample the table gives some 800,000 distinct CDR3 sequences, of which 12% were detected only once. 0.51% of the sample lies in the top ten. The sequenced sample consisted of blood, either unsorted or a sorted T cell fraction (not recorded which). This clonotype was sampled from a male donor with ankylosing spondylitis.

The nucleotide sequence is given as TGTGCTAGCAGCCCCTCACTAGTCCCTTGGGGGGAGCTGTTTTTT. Translated, it gives CASSPSLVPWGELFF. The rearrangement combines TRBV7-7 with TRBJ2-2; a weak D assignment points to TRBD2 (5 bases agree). CDR1 is given as SSHAT and CDR2 as FNYEAQ, both from the germline V gene (reference sequence). There are 15 amino acids in the CDR3, from cysteine to phenylalanine inclusive. Solely the CDR3 DNA is kept, with 45 bases framed from the first base.